A single sample gave rise to the 21 T cell receptor beta chains below, sequenced in a study of OX40 agonist ivuxolimab in advanced cancers. Method: immunoSEQ multiplex PCR; TCRdb's copy keeps in-frame clones and lacks some. The repertoire holds about 46,000 clones, with about nine tenths as singletons. The sample here was CD4+ or CD8+ T cells sorted from blood, taken in a trial of the OX40 agonist ivuxolimab. These TCRs come from an adult with an advanced solid tumor such as melanoma, head and neck, liver or kidney cancer.

The genes are TRBV6-6 and TRBJ2-5, with TRBD1 matching 8 bases. The CDR3 loop spans 15 amino acids. After removal of 0 bases from V and 3 bases from J, the junction contained 3 bases not matched to a gene. Germline V CDR1 and CDR2: MNHNY, SVGAGI (reference sequence). CDR3: CASSYSWTGKETQYF. For the CDR3, the DNA is TGTGCCAGCAGTTACTCTTGGACAGGGAAAGAGACCCAGTACTTC.

This clone was counted a single time. The chain's CDR3 is CASSYRASGGYEQYF. In nucleotides, the CDR3 is TGTGCCAGCAGTTACCGCGCCTCGGGGGGCTACGAGCAGTACTTC. The rearrangement links TRBV6-5 to TRBJ2-7; 7 nucleotides line up with TRBD2. CDR1 is MNHEY and CDR2 is SVGAGI in the germline V gene. V was clipped by 2 bases and J by 3 bases; unmatched bases: 7. The CDR3 consists of 15 residues.

J is TRBJ2-1 and V is TRBV5-1, with 7 bases identical to TRBD2. CDR1 and CDR2 (germline): SGHRS, YFSETQ. The J segment lost 5 bases and the V segment lost 7 bases, leaving 15 bases of the junction unmatched. This CDR3 has 16 amino acids. CDR3 loop: CASGDFLSSGNNEQFF. The CDR3 DNA reads TGCGCCAGCGGCGATTTTTTGTCTAGCGGAAACAATGAGCAGTTCTTC.

The chain is built from TRBV7-2 and TRBJ2-2; D is possibly TRBD2 (7 bases). There are 17 residues in the CDR3. Germline V CDR1 and CDR2: SGHTA, FQGNSA. Trimming shortened V by 5 bases and J by 1 base, and 17 bases separated the two germline ends. The CDR3 DNA follows: TGTGCCAGCAGCAAACGAGGGGGACTACAGAACACCGGGGAGCTGTTTTTT. It yields the protein CASSKRGGLQNTGELFF.

The V gene is TRBV13, the J gene TRBJ1-1; TRBD1 aligns across 9 bases. The V and J ends lost 5 bases and 3 bases, in that order; junction bases with no gene match: 10. The germline CDR1 and CDR2 sequences are PRHDT and FYEKMQ (reference sequence). This CDR3 spans 16 amino acids. CDR3 sequence: CASSAAGQGKYTEAFF. The CDR3, as DNA: TGTGCCAGCAGCGCCGCGGGACAGGGAAAGTACACTGAAGCTTTCTTT.

The rearrangement uses TRBV21-1 and TRBJ2-7; the D call of TRBD1 is as the table states it, not checked on the DNA. TRBV21-1 is classified as a pseudogene. The CDR3 consists of 15 residues. CDR3 sequence (DNA): TGTGCCAGCAGCAAAACCCGACAACCCATCTACGAGCAGTACTTC. This codes for CASSKTRQPIYEQYF.

The chain employs TRBV9 and TRBJ2-1; maybe TRBD1 (5 bases). The V gene lost 4 bases and the J gene lost 8 bases, with 13 bases spanning the gap. Germline-derived CDR1 and CDR2 are SGDLS and YYNGEE. The CDR3 length is 13 residues. CDR3 protein: CASSSLEGDEQFF. CDR3 bases: TGTGCCAGCAGCTCCCTCGAAGGGGATGAGCAGTTCTTC.

V gene TRBV28 combines with J gene TRBJ2-7, with D possibly matching TRBD1 (5 bases). Trimming took off 6 bases at V and 3 bases at J, with 18 bases between the two ends. The CDR3 runs to 15 residues. Germline CDR1 is MDHEN and CDR2 is SYDVKM. CDR3 sequence reads: CASRLDVGQGYEQYF. The CDR3 nucleotides read TGTGCCAGCAGACTGGATGTTGGACAAGGCTACGAGCAGTACTTC. The full variable domain, with the rest looked up from reference TRBV28 and TRBJ2-7, is DVKVTQSSRYLVKRTGEKVFLECVQDMDHENMFWYRQDPGLGLRLIYFSYDVKMKEKGDIPEGYSVSREKKERFSLILESASTNQTSMYLCASRLDVGQGYEQYFGPGTRLTVT.

CDR3 coding DNA: TGTGCCAGCAGCCTGCCCAGACAGGGCTCAACAGATACGCAGTATTTT. As protein: CASSLPRQGSTDTQYF. This rearrangement joins TRBV28 to TRBJ2-3; 7 nucleotides line up with TRBD1. The CDR3 contains 16 residues. The V gene end was trimmed by 6 bases and the J gene end by 3 bases; junction bases not matched to a gene: 12. Germline CDR1 and CDR2: MDHEN and SYDVKM. Variable domain in full (rest from reference TRBV28 and TRBJ2-3): DVKVTQSSRYLVKRTGEKVFLECVQDMDHENMFWYRQDPGLGLRLIYFSYDVKMKEKGDIPEGYSVSREKKERFSLILESASTNQTSMYLCASSLPRQGSTDTQYFGPGTRLTVL.

J is TRBJ1-2 and V is TRBV5-6; 10 bases fit TRBD1. The length of the CDR3 is 13 residues. V lost 2 bases, J lost 8 bases, and 3 bases stayed unmatched. CDR1 is SGHDT, CDR2 YYEEEE, per germline. CDR3 sequence: CASSFGTGVGYTF. The CDR3 nucleotides are TGTGCCAGCAGCTTCGGGACAGGGGTAGGCTACACCTTC.

The chain is built from TRBV9 and TRBJ2-7, with TRBD2 identical over 9 bases. There are 16 residues in the CDR3. Trimming at V came to 4 bases and at J to 0 bases, leaving 8 bases not matched to a gene. CDR1 is SGDLS and CDR2 is YYNGEE in the germline V gene. CDR3 DNA: TGTGCCAGCAGCCCCCGACTAGCGGAAAGCTCCTACGAGCAGTACTTC. Its translation is CASSPRLAESSYEQYF.

This clone ranks as medium-sized. V and J are TRBV28 and TRBJ2-1; TRBD2 matches 7 bases. The V and J ends lost 4 bases and 9 bases, in that order; junction bases with no gene match: 0. This CDR3 is built from 11 residues. Germline CDR1 is MDHEN and CDR2 is SYDVKM. The CDR3 nucleotides are TGTGCCAGCAGTTGGGAGGGTGAGCAGTTCTTC. It codes for CASSWEGEQFF.

The rearrangement joins TRBV11-2 to TRBJ2-7, with a possible D match to TRBD1 (6 bases). Trimming cost V 3 bases and J 1 base, with 13 bases left between them. Germline V lookup: CDR1 SGHAT, CDR2 FQNNGV. The CDR3 length is 15 residues. CDR3 in amino acids: CASSFHRDISYEQYF. The DNA for the CDR3 is TGTGCCAGCAGCTTTCACCGGGACATATCCTACGAGCAGTACTTC. Full variable domain (remainder filled in from reference TRBV11-2 and TRBJ2-7): EAGVAQSPRYKIIEKRQSVAFWCNPISGHATLYWYQQILGQGPKLLIQFQNNGVVDDSQLPKDRFSAERLKGVDSTLKIQPAKLEDSAVYLCASSFHRDISYEQYFGPGTRLTVT.

This clone was seen a few times. This chain links TRBV5-6 with TRBJ1-2; D not resolved. Trimming shortened V by 4 bases and J by 7 bases, and 8 bases separated the two germline ends. The CDR3 sequence is 11 residues long. Germline lookup yields CDR1 SGHDT and CDR2 YYEEEE. This CDR3 is CASSRGLGYTF. The CDR3 DNA follows: TGTGCCAGCAGCCGGGGTCTTGGCTACACCTTC.

V usage is TRBV25-1 and J usage is TRBJ2-7; maybe TRBD1 (6 bases). This CDR3 contains 15 residues. Germline V gives CDR1 MGHDK, CDR2 SYGVNS. Trimming left V 2 bases short and J 3 bases short, with 14 bases between. The CDR3 DNA follows: TGTGCCAGCAGTGAAGGTTCAGGGGATATCTACGAGCAGTACTTC. It specifies CASSEGSGDIYEQYF.

The V gene is TRBV19, the J gene TRBJ2-7; no reliable D call. Trimming took 2 bases from V and 3 from J, leaving 11 bases between them. The CDR3 loop spans 14 amino acids. The V gene's germline CDR1 is LNHDA and CDR2 SQIVND (reference sequence). This CDR3 reads CASSIYSSSYEQYF. The CDR3, as DNA: TGTGCCAGTAGTATATATTCTTCAAGCTACGAGCAGTACTTC. The full variable domain, rest sourced from reference TRBV19 and TRBJ2-7, is DGGITQSPKYLFRKEGQNVTLSCEQNLNHDAMYWYRQDPGQGLRLIYYSQIVNDFQKGDIAEGYSVSREKKESFPLTVTSAQKNPTAFYLCASSIYSSSYEQYFGPGTRLTVT.

The chain joins TRBV6-6 to TRBJ1-3; possible D gene TRBD1, 5 bases. The germline CDR1 and CDR2 sequences are MNHNY and SVGAGI (reference sequence). The CDR3 has 16 residues. The V end was cut by 2 bases, the J end by 2 bases, with 13 bases between. The chain's CDR3 is CASSYLRWGAGNTIYF. The CDR3 nucleotides are TGTGCCAGCAGTTACCTTCGGTGGGGGGCTGGAAACACCATATATTTT.

The chain is built from TRBV11-2 and TRBJ1-2; D uncertain. V lost 0 bases, J lost 9 bases, and 11 bases lay in between. CDR1 and CDR2 from the germline V gene are SGHAT and FQNNGV. This CDR3 is 13 amino acids long. CDR3: CASSLDYGSRYTF. The CDR3 DNA reads as TGTGCCAGCAGCTTAGATTACGGCAGCCGCTACACCTTC.

This rearrangement joins TRBV5-6 to TRBJ1-6; no clear D gene. This CDR3 has 15 residues. V was clipped by 3 bases and J by 4 bases, with 11 bases between them. In germline, CDR1 is SGHDT, CDR2 YYEEEE. This CDR3 reads CASSSPDAYNSPLHF. The CDR3 bases are TGTGCCAGCAGCTCCCCAGACGCTTATAATTCACCCCTCCACTTT.

V is TRBV28 and J is TRBJ1-1; 7 bases fit TRBD1. The CDR3 has 14 amino acids. CDR1 and CDR2 from the germline V gene are MDHEN and SYDVKM. Trimming took 4 bases from V and 0 from J; bases not matched to a gene: 2. CDR3 DNA: TGTGCCAGCAGTTGGGGGACAGTGAACACTGAAGCTTTCTTT. It encodes CASSWGTVNTEAFF.

V is TRBV6-6 and J is TRBJ2-7, with a weak D call TRBD2 (5 bases). Trimming pared 2 bases from V and 5 bases from J, leaving 7 bases between. The V gene's germline CDR1 is MNHNY and CDR2 SVGAGI (reference sequence). The CDR3 length is 12 residues. The CDR3 DNA reads as TGTGCCAGCAGTTACGACGGGGACGAGCAGTACTTC. Protein: CASSYDGDEQYF.